Shown below are 27 T cell receptor beta chains from a single sample sequenced in a study of cytomegalovirus exposure and HLA in healthy donors. This table comes from immunoSEQ multiplex PCR, and its TCRdb copy is limited to in-frame clones, with some not included. The data contain about 160,000 clones, roughly nine tenths of them seen just once; the ten biggest clones take up just over 4%. The sequencing sample was made of PBMCs. These receptors were collected from a young man in good health and CMV-seropositive.

The V gene is TRBV11-2, the J gene TRBJ1-2; D remains ambiguous. This CDR3 region has 14 residues. Trimming removed 1 base from V and 5 bases from J, with 11 bases in between. The germline CDR1 and CDR2 sequences are SGHAT and FQNNGV. In nucleotides, the CDR3 is TGTGCCAGCAGCTTAGTAGTCCCGAAGTATGGCTACACCTTC. It is translated as CASSLVVPKYGYTF.

This chain connects TRBV27 to TRBJ2-3; TRBD1 aligns across 9 bases. Trimming took 5 bases from V and 0 from J; bases not matched to a gene: 6. From germline, CDR1 is MNHEY and CDR2 SMNVEV (reference sequence). CDR3 length: 16 amino acids. The CDR3 DNA reads as TGTGCCAGCAGTCTCGACAGGGGGATCAGCACAGATACGCAGTATTTT. Translated, it gives CASSLDRGISTDTQYF.

The chain is built from TRBV18 and TRBJ1-4; no definite D call. The length of the CDR3 is 15 residues. Trimming took 1 base from V and 4 from J, leaving 10 bases between them. Looked up from germline, CDR1 is KGHSH and CDR2 is LQKENI. In DNA, the CDR3 is TGTGCCAGCTCACCACGTCGGCAGGATAATGAAAAACTGTTTTTT. Amino acid sequence: CASSPRRQDNEKLFF. Combining the CDR3 with reference TRBV18 and TRBJ1-4 gives the whole variable domain NAGVMQNPRHLVRRRGQEARLRCSPMKGHSHVYWYRQLPEEGLKFMVYLQKENIIDESGMPKERFSAEFPKEGPSILRIQQVVRGDSAAYFCASSPRRQDNEKLFFGSGTQLSVL.

This chain connects TRBV7-3 to TRBJ2-7, with 8 bases that match TRBD1. This CDR3 comprises 15 residues. The V gene's germline CDR1 is SGHTA and CDR2 FQGTGA. V lost 0 bases to trimming and J lost 3 bases; unmatched junction nucleotides: 4. Here the CDR3 reads CASSLTPGGVYEQYF. DNA for the CDR3: TGTGCCAGCAGCTTAACCCCAGGGGGCGTCTACGAGCAGTACTTC.

This chain links TRBV6-1 with TRBJ1-4, with a weak D call TRBD1 (6 bases). The CDR3 covers 15 residues. Germline V gene data show CDR1 as MNHNS and CDR2 as SASEGT. V shed 6 bases and J shed 4 bases, with 15 bases lying between them. The CDR3 DNA follows: TGTGCCAGCAGAGCGAGGACAGCTTTTAATGAAAAACTGTTTTTT. Encoded protein: CASRARTAFNEKLFF.

This chain links TRBV2 with TRBJ2-3; D is ambiguous. V dropped 3 bases and J dropped 2 bases, with 3 bases sitting between them. The CDR3 extends over 12 amino acids. Germline loops: CDR1 SNHLY, CDR2 FYNNEI. This chain's CDR3 is CASSDITDTQYF. CDR3 nucleotides: TGTGCCAGCAGTGATATCACAGATACGCAGTATTTT.

In this sample, this clone turned up a few times. This rearrangement joins TRBV28 to TRBJ2-7; tentative D call: TRBD2 (6 bases). Germline CDR1 reads MDHEN; CDR2 reads SYDVKM. The CDR3 runs to 13 residues. Trimming left V 10 bases short and J 2 bases short, with 15 bases between. In nucleotides, the CDR3 is TGTGCCACTGGAGGGACGTACCCCTACGAGCAGTACTTC. Translated: CATGGTYPYEQYF.

V usage is TRBV7-9 and J usage is TRBJ2-7, with D perhaps matching TRBD2 (5 bases). V was trimmed by 5 bases and J by 2 bases, leaving 10 bases between them. Per the germline V gene, CDR1 is SEHNR and CDR2 is FQNEAQ (reference sequence). The CDR3 sequence is 13 residues long. CDR3 sequence: CASSPPSTYEQYF. The CDR3 region has the DNA TGTGCCAGCAGCCCCCCTAGCACCTACGAGCAGTACTTC. The whole variable domain, filled in from reference TRBV7-9 and TRBJ2-7, reads DTGVSQNPRHKITKRGQNVTFRCDPISEHNRLYWYRQTLGQGPEFLTYFQNEAQLEKSRLLSDRFSAERPKGSFSTLEIQRTEQGDSAMYLCASSPPSTYEQYFGPGTRLTVT.

This clone has only one observation. The rearrangement uses TRBV7-3 and TRBJ2-2; 7 nucleotides match TRBD2. This CDR3 has 17 residues. J was trimmed by 1 base and V by 5 bases; bases with no gene match: 10. Germline assignment: CDR1 SGHTA and CDR2 FQGTGA. The CDR3 spells CASSPRSGKVNTGELFF. The CDR3 nucleotides read TGTGCCAGCAGCCCTCGCAGCGGGAAAGTGAACACCGGGGAGCTGTTTTTT.

The chain has TRBV6-5 and TRBJ2-1; TRBD2 aligns across 7 bases. Germline values: CDR1 MNHEY, CDR2 SVGAGI. The CDR3 runs 15 residues. Germline trimming cut 3 bases from V and 10 bases from J; bases unmatched to any gene: 12. CDR3 bases: TGTGCCAGCAGTTATGGACGGACGGGAGGAGTGGAGCAGTTCTTC. It is translated as CASSYGRTGGVEQFF.

The J gene is TRBJ2-3, the V gene TRBV7-6; 7 nucleotides match TRBD1. Germline CDR1 reads SGHVS; CDR2 reads FNYEAQ. The CDR3 sequence is 16 residues long. V was clipped by 5 bases and J by 2 bases; unmatched bases: 10. The CDR3 region has the DNA TGTGCCAGCAGCCCCGGGGTAGGGGGCACCACAGATACGCAGTATTTT. This translates into CASSPGVGGTTDTQYF.

For this clone: This CDR3 is also generated by other DNA sequences in the sample. The chain couples TRBV6-1 to TRBJ2-7, with 8 bases identical to TRBD1. The J segment lost 4 bases and the V segment lost 3 bases, leaving 2 bases of the junction unmatched. The CDR3 is 13 amino acids. The germline CDR1 and CDR2 sequences are MNHNS and SASEGT. This chain's CDR3 is CASSEGQAYEQYF. In DNA form, the CDR3 reads TGTGCCAGCAGTGAGGGACAGGCATACGAGCAGTACTTC.

J is TRBJ2-1 and V is TRBV19, with TRBD2 matching over 8 bases. The V gene's germline CDR1 is LNHDA and CDR2 SQIVND (reference sequence). The ends lost 3 bases at V and 10 bases at J; junction bases unmatched: 5. This CDR3 region has 13 residues. The CDR3: CASSMALAGEQFF. For the CDR3, the DNA is TGTGCCAGTAGTATGGCCCTAGCGGGCGAGCAGTTCTTC.

The chain links TRBV27 to TRBJ2-7; 13 nucleotides align to TRBD2. V trimming: 5 bases; J trimming: 5 bases; junction bases outside the gene matches: 3. Germline CDR1 and CDR2: MNHEY and SMNVEV (reference sequence). The CDR3 length is 14 residues. The CDR3 region has the DNA TGTGCCAGCAGTAGGACTAGCGGGAGTGACGAGCAGTACTTC. This codes for CASSRTSGSDEQYF.

The V and J genes are TRBV7-9 and TRBJ2-3; D is perhaps TRBD2 (6 bases). CDR3 length: 18 amino acids. Germline V lookup: CDR1 SEHNR, CDR2 FQNEAQ (reference sequence). The ends were cut back, 5 bases at V and 0 bases at J, with 21 bases in the middle. The CDR3 spells CASSPSGGGLWSTDTQYF. For the CDR3, the DNA is TGTGCCAGCAGCCCTTCCGGGGGTGGCTTATGGAGCACAGATACGCAGTATTTT.

This clone was found once. The chain couples TRBV4-1 to TRBJ2-5, with 11 positions matching TRBD2. The CDR3 runs 18 residues. Germline lookup yields CDR1 MGHRA and CDR2 YSYEKL. J gave up 1 base and V 3 bases, and 10 bases lay outside the gene matches. CDR3 protein: CASSQGLAGGGSQETQYF. The CDR3 coding sequence is TGCGCCAGCAGCCAGGGCTTAGCGGGAGGGGGTTCCCAAGAGACCCAGTACTTC.

The J gene is TRBJ2-7, the V gene TRBV20-1, with 9 bases that match TRBD1. The CDR3 runs 11 residues. CDR1 and CDR2 (germline): DFQATT, SNEGSKA (reference sequence). Trimming took 5 bases from V and 6 from J; bases not matched to a gene: 2. CDR3 region: CSAQTGGEQYF. CDR3 bases: TGCAGTGCTCAGACAGGGGGCGAGCAGTACTTC.

This chain links TRBV11-3 with TRBJ2-1, with D hard to call. This CDR3 region has 13 residues. Germline-derived CDR1 and CDR2 are SGHNT and YENEEA. V lost 1 base and J lost 4, with 5 bases in between. The CDR3 loop reads CASSLGGYNEQFF. For the CDR3, the DNA is TGTGCCAGCAGCTTAGGCGGATACAATGAGCAGTTCTTC.

This clone was seen once. The V gene is TRBV5-1, the J gene TRBJ2-3; the D is unclear. The V and J ends lost 5 bases and 0 bases respectively, with 13 bases between them. CDR3 length equals 15 residues. Germline CDR1 is SGHRS and CDR2 is YFSETQ. The CDR3 here is CASRNRYPSTDTQYF. The CDR3, as DNA: TGCGCCAGCAGAAACAGATACCCGAGCACAGATACGCAGTATTTT.

The CDR3: CASSLYGLAESDTQYF. CDR3 DNA: TGTGCCAGCAGTTTATACGGACTAGCGGAATCCGATACGCAGTATTTT. The V call is TRBV28, the J call TRBJ2-3; 10 bases are shared with TRBD2. The CDR3 totals 16 residues. After removal of 1 base from V and 6 bases from J, the junction contained 7 bases not matched to a gene. Germline lookup yields CDR1 MDHEN and CDR2 SYDVKM.

The V call is TRBV28, the J call TRBJ2-4; possible D gene TRBD1, 6 bases. The CDR3 spans 14 residues. Between the trimmed V and J ends, which lost 2 bases and 12 bases, there was a span of 17 bases. CDR1 MDHEN and CDR2 SYDVKM come from the germline V gene. Here the CDR3 DNA reads TGTGCCAGCAGTTTACCCCTCACTCGACAGGCTCAGTACTTC. As protein: CASSLPLTRQAQYF. The variable domain in full, with the rest retrieved from reference TRBV28 and TRBJ2-4, is DVKVTQSSRYLVKRTGEKVFLECVQDMDHENMFWYRQDPGLGLRLIYFSYDVKMKEKGDIPEGYSVSREKKERFSLILESASTNQTSMYLCASSLPLTRQAQYFGAGTRLSVL.

The CDR3 protein is CASREGGGPSDEQFF. The CDR3 coding sequence is TGTGCCAGCAGGGAGGGGGGAGGGCCCTCGGATGAGCAGTTCTTC. The chain employs TRBV5-8 and TRBJ2-1; tentatively, D is TRBD2 (7 bases). Germline CDR1 and CDR2: SGHTS and YDEGEE. The CDR3 is 15 amino acids. The V gene lost 5 bases and the J gene lost 8 bases, with 20 bases spanning the gap.

The CDR3 loop is CASSSSRGERDYEQYF. The CDR3, as DNA: TGTGCCAGCAGTTCATCCAGGGGAGAGAGGGATTACGAGCAGTACTTC. The chain uses TRBV28 and TRBJ2-7; weak D call: TRBD1 (6 bases). V was trimmed by 4 bases and J by 4 bases, leaving 20 bases between them. CDR3 length: 16 residues. The germline V gene has CDR1 MDHEN and CDR2 SYDVKM.

This clone was seen only once. This rearrangement joins TRBV19 to TRBJ2-1; 9 nucleotides agree with TRBD1. CDR1 and CDR2 from the germline V gene are LNHDA and SQIVND (reference sequence). The ends lost 9 bases at V and 7 bases at J; junction bases unmatched: 13. The CDR3 totals 15 residues. DNA for the CDR3: TGTGCCAGCGGGGGACAGGGCCAAATGGGAAATGAGCAGTTCTTC. It encodes CASGGQGQMGNEQFF.

The rearrangement uses TRBV5-1 and TRBJ1-1; D might be TRBD1 (5 bases). Germline-derived CDR1 and CDR2 are SGHRS and YFSETQ. V lost 2 bases and J lost 0, with 11 bases in between. This CDR3 spans 15 amino acids. This CDR3 is CASSFGLGVNTEAFF. CDR3 in DNA: TGCGCCAGCAGCTTCGGTCTAGGGGTGAACACTGAAGCTTTCTTT. The entire variable domain, with the rest obtained from reference TRBV5-1 and TRBJ1-1, is as follows: KAGVTQTPRYLIKTRGQQVTLSCSPISGHRSVSWYQQTPGQGLQFLFEYFSETQRNKGNFPGRFSGRQFSNSRSEMNVSTLELGDSALYLCASSFGLGVNTEAFFGQGTRLTVV.

The chain has TRBV2 and TRBJ2-3; perhaps TRBD2 as D (6 bases). The CDR3 loop spans 15 amino acids. Germline CDR1 is SNHLY and CDR2 is FYNNEI. V lost 5 bases, J lost 0 bases, and 12 bases lay in between. This CDR3 is CASSLDGRSTDTQYF. The DNA of the CDR3 is TGTGCCAGCAGTCTCGACGGGAGAAGCACAGATACGCAGTATTTT.

The chain recombines TRBV15 with TRBJ2-7; TRBD2 is a possible D gene (6 bases). Germline values: CDR1 LNHNV, CDR2 YYDKDF (reference sequence). Trimming took 5 bases from V and 3 from J, leaving 17 bases between them. CDR3 length: 15 amino acids. CDR3 sequence reads: CATSPWASDYYEQYF. In DNA form, the CDR3 reads TGTGCCACCAGCCCCTGGGCTAGCGACTACTACGAGCAGTACTTC. The whole variable domain, remainder taken from reference TRBV15 and TRBJ2-7, is DAMVIQNPRYQVTQFGKPVTLSCSQTLNHNVMYWYQQKSSQAPKLLFHYYDKDFNNEADTPDNFQSRRPNTSFCFLDIRSPGLGDTAMYLCATSPWASDYYEQYFGPGTRLTVT.